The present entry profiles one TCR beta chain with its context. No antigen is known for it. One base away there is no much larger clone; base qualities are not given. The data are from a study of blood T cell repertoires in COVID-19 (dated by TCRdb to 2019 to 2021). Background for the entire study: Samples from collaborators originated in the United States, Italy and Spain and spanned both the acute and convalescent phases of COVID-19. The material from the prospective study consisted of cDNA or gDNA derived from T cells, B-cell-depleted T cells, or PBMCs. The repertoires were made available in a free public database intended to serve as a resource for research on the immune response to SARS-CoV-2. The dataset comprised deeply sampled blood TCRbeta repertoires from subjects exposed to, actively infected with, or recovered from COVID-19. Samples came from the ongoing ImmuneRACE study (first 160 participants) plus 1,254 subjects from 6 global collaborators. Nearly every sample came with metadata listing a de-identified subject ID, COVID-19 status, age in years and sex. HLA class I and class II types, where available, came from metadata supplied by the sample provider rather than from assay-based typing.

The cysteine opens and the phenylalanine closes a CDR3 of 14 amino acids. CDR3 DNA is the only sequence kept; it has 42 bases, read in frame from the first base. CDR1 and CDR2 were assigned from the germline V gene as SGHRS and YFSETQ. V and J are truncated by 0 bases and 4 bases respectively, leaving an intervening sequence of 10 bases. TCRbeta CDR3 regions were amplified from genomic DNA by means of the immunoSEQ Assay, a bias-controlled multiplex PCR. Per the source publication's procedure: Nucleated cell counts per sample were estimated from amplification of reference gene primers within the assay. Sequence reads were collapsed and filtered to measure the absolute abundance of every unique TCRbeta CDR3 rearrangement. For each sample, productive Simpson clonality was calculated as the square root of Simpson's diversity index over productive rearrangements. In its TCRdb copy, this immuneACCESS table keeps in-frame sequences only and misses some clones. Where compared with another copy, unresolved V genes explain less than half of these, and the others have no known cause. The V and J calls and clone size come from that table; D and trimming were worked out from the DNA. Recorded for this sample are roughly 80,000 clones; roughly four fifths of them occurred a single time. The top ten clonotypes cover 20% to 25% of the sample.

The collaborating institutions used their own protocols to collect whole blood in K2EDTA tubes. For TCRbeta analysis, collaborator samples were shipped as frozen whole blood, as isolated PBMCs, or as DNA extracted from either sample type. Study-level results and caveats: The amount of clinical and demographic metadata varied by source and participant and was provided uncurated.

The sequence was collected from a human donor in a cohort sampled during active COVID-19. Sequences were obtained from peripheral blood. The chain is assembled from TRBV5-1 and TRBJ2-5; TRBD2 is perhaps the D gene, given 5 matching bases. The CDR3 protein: CASSLAGNGETQYF. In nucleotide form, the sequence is TGCGCCAGCAGCTTGGCCGGGAACGGAGAGACCCAGTACTTC.